This TCR beta chain was captured in a study of Graves' ophthalmopathy and Graves' hyperthyroidism. In germline, CDR1 is SGHRS, CDR2 YFSETQ. The CDR3 runs to 13 residues. V lost 3 bases and J 2 bases, leaving 6 bases between the germline ends. As the template, RNA transcripts were used to amplify TCR beta CDR3 regions. Second-round multiplex PCR came after first-round RT-PCR with HTBI primers. TCRdb itself ran the multiplex PCR reads through MiXCR, one entry per CDR3 protein. The sample has 1 million to 1.3 million distinct CDR3 sequences, about 38% seen once. A remark on this clonotype: This may be a read error: a much more frequent sequence differs by one nucleotide.

The source of this sequence is an adult man with Graves' hyperthyroidism. Source material: peripheral blood or thyroid tissue (not recorded which). The gene calls are TRBV5-1 and TRBJ1-3; a weak D match, TRBD1 (5 bases). In DNA, the CDR3 is TGCGCCAGCAGCTGGGACGCTGGAAACACCATATATTTT. Amino acids: CASSWDAGNTIYF.